This entry describes one T cell receptor beta chain. This entry belongs to a study of shared clonotypes between healthy human individuals. Participating donors were healthy, HIV-negative adults free of recent acute infections or vaccinations. In germline, CDR1 is SGHTA, CDR2 FQGTGA. The CDR3 has 14 residues. With 1 base removed from V and 5 bases from J, the gap between germline ends came to 9 bases. Assay: immunoSEQ multiplex PCR; the TCRdb copy retains only in-frame clones and omits some. The sample has about 520,000 clones, about 72% seen once. This TCR came from a woman in her thirties or forties in good health. Some clones in this sample may be carry-over from other donors' samples. This sequence joins TRBV7-3 and TRBJ2-1; D not resolved. The sample taken for sequencing was PBMCs. The CDR3 sequence is CASSLSPVNNEQFF. DNA for the CDR3: TGTGCCAGCAGCTTAAGCCCGGTCAACAATGAGCAGTTCTTC.